This passage covers 26 T cell receptor beta chains from one sample sequenced in a study of vaccination and CD4 T cells after COVID-19. These receptors lack a known antigen. Sample treatment: approximately nine-day PBMC culture with coronavirus spike peptide pools or control peptides (ViraFEST assay). The study sequenced cultured CD4+ T cell DNA using the Oncomine TCR Beta short-read assay. One entry per CDR3 protein, called by TCRdb with MiXCR from the PCR reads. The data show approximately 15,000 distinct CDR3 sequences, about 61% seen once. The source material was CD4+ T cells from blood, cultured in vitro. The source of these receptors is a human donor who had recovered from COVID-19.

This clonotype was seen a handful of times. The junction departs from germline at one end; a sequencing error may be responsible. The chain links TRBV7-7 to TRBJ2-5; no clear D. CDR3 length equals 14 residues. Germline loops: CDR1 SSHAT, CDR2 FNYEAQ (reference sequence). The DNA of the CDR3 is TGTGCTAGCAGCCCCTCTCAACCCGCCGAGACCCAGTACTTC. This sequence encodes CASSPSQPAETQYF.

CDR3 nucleotides: TGTGCCAGCAGTTTATGGAAGGGGCGGGGGAACACTGAAGCTTTCTTT. Translated, it gives CASSLWKGRGNTEAFF. The V and J genes are TRBV27 and TRBJ1-1, with a weak D call TRBD1 (5 bases). The CDR3 spans 16 residues. Trimming pared 1 base from V and 1 base from J, leaving 13 bases between. Germline CDR1 reads MNHEY; CDR2 reads SMNVEV (reference sequence).

The V call is TRBV6-5, the J call TRBJ2-7; 10 bases align to TRBD2. Per germline, CDR1 MNHEY and CDR2 SVGAGI. The CDR3 is made up of 15 amino acids. V trimming: 3 bases; J trimming: 4 bases; junction bases outside the gene matches: 6. In DNA, the CDR3 is TGTGCCAGCAGTTATGGACTAGCGGAGGGTTACGAGCAGTACTTC. Translating it yields CASSYGLAEGYEQYF.

The chain carries TRBV10-3 and TRBJ2-2; D is unclear. The CDR3 is 14 amino acids. Germline V CDR1 and CDR2: ENHRY, SYGVKD. The V end was cut by 8 bases, the J end by 1 base, with 11 bases between. The CDR3 loop reads CAIRPALNTGELFF. The CDR3, as DNA: TGTGCCATCCGACCGGCCCTGAACACCGGGGAGCTGTTTTTT.

The CDR3 nucleotides are TGTGCCTTCGATCTGGCCGCCACAGGGGAGCACTCTGGAAACACCATATATTTT. It translates to CAFDLAATGEHSGNTIYF. This sequence joins TRBV21-1 and TRBJ1-3; the table assigns TRBD1, which was not confirmed against the DNA. TRBV21-1 is given as a pseudogene. The CDR3 sequence is 18 residues long.

CDR3 DNA sequence: TGTGCCAGCAGTCCAGGGGCTAACTATGGCTACACCTTC. Protein sequence: CASSPGANYGYTF. The chain recombines TRBV12-3 or TRBV12-4 with TRBJ1-2, with D maybe TRBD1 (6 bases). The CDR3 runs 13 residues. V was trimmed by 5 bases and J by 0 bases, leaving 7 bases between them.

This clonotype was picked up a small number of times. The CDR3 DNA sequence: TGTGCCAGCAGCTCACAGGCCGATTCTCAGCCCCAGCATTTT. Protein sequence: CASSSQADSQPQHF. This chain connects TRBV7-2 to TRBJ1-5, with D perhaps matching TRBD1 (5 bases). Germline-derived CDR1 and CDR2 are SGHTA and FQGNSA. Trimming pared 4 bases from V and 6 bases from J, leaving 13 bases between. The CDR3 extends over 14 amino acids.

The chain is built from TRBV6-1 and TRBJ1-5, with TRBD1 matching over 8 bases. The V gene end was trimmed by 7 bases and the J gene end by 6 bases; junction bases not matched to a gene: 5. The CDR3 covers 13 residues. Looked up from germline, CDR1 is MNHNS and CDR2 is SASEGT. CDR3: CASTVRGPQPQHF. Here the CDR3 DNA reads TGTGCCAGCACGGTCAGGGGGCCTCAGCCCCAGCATTTT.

This clonotype has only one observation. V usage is TRBV27 and J usage is TRBJ2-5; D may be TRBD2 (6 bases). CDR3 size: 15 residues. Trimming stripped 5 bases from V and 5 bases from J, with 18 bases between. The germline gives CDR1 MNHEY, CDR2 SMNVEV (reference sequence). This CDR3 reads CASSRAWGSGETQYF. The CDR3 DNA reads as TGTGCCAGCAGTCGCGCGTGGGGGAGCGGGGAGACCCAGTACTTC.

This clonotype was counted between two and nine times. The chain combines TRBV6-1 with TRBJ1-3; D remains unclear. This CDR3 has 11 residues. Trimming took off 2 bases at V and 7 bases at J, with 3 bases between the two ends. Germline assignment: CDR1 MNHNS and CDR2 SASEGT. Written as DNA, the CDR3 is TGTGCCAGCAGTGAATGGAACACCATATATTTT. Translating gives CASSEWNTIYF.

This chain uses TRBV5-4 with TRBJ2-2; a possible D gene is TRBD1 (5 bases). The CDR3 has 14 amino acids. V was pared by 1 base and J by 7 bases, with 11 bases between. Per germline, CDR1 SGHNT and CDR2 YYREEE (reference sequence). The chain's CDR3 is CASSLKGEDGELFF. The CDR3 region has the DNA TGTGCCAGCAGCTTGAAAGGGGAAGACGGGGAGCTGTTTTTT. Looking up the rest from reference TRBV5-4 and TRBJ2-2 gives the full variable domain: ETGVTQSPTHLIKTRGQQVTLRCSSQSGHNTVSWYQQALGQGPQFIFQYYREEENGRGNFPPRFSGLQFPNYSSELNVNALELDDSALYLCASSLKGEDGELFFGEGSRLTVL.

This chain connects TRBV5-4 to TRBJ2-1, with TRBD2 matching 13 bases. Per the germline V gene, CDR1 is SGHNT and CDR2 is YYREEE (reference sequence). The CDR3 has 16 amino acids. V dropped 3 bases and J dropped 2; count of bases not matched to a gene: 2. CDR3 DNA sequence: TGTGCCAGCAGCTGGGGACTAGCGGGAACCTACAATGAGCAGTTCTTC. This gives the protein CASSWGLAGTYNEQFF.

The chain has TRBV7-2 and TRBJ2-3, with 9 bases matching TRBD1. V gave up 2 bases and J gave up 3 bases; unmatched junction bases: 6. The CDR3 consists of 16 residues. CDR1 SGHTA and CDR2 FQGNSA come from the germline V gene. CDR3 amino acids: CASSLSGTGTTDTQYF. CDR3 nucleotide sequence: TGTGCCAGCAGCTTAAGTGGGACAGGGACAACAGATACGCAGTATTTT.

The chain joins TRBV5-4 to TRBJ2-2; 11 positions match TRBD2. The CDR3 runs to 16 residues. Looked up from germline, CDR1 is SGHNT and CDR2 is YYREEE (reference sequence). J was trimmed by 4 bases and V by 3 bases; bases with no gene match: 5. This CDR3 reads CASSSGTSGTTGELFF. DNA of the CDR3: TGTGCCAGCAGCTCTGGGACTAGCGGCACCACCGGGGAGCTGTTTTTT.

This chain links TRBV5-4 with TRBJ1-2; possibly TRBD1 for D (6 bases). This CDR3 region has 14 residues. V lost 6 bases and J lost 8, with 20 bases in between. The germline V gene encodes CDR1 SGHNT and CDR2 YYREEE (reference sequence). This CDR3 is CASTIKGMGGGYTF. The CDR3, as DNA: TGTGCCAGCACCATAAAGGGTATGGGGGGCGGCTACACCTTC. Full variable domain (rest looked up from reference TRBV5-4 and TRBJ1-2): ETGVTQSPTHLIKTRGQQVTLRCSSQSGHNTVSWYQQALGQGPQFIFQYYREEENGRGNFPPRFSGLQFPNYSSELNVNALELDDSALYLCASTIKGMGGGYTFGSGTRLTVV.

This clonotype was seen a handful of times. This chain connects TRBV30 to TRBJ1-1, with 7 bases fitting TRBD1. V lost 5 bases, J lost 1 base, and 4 bases stayed unmatched. The CDR3 sequence is 13 residues long. CDR1 and CDR2 from the germline V gene are GTSNPN and SVGIG (reference sequence). The CDR3 DNA follows: TGTGCCTGGGGGGGACAGACGAACACTGAAGCTTTCTTT. Protein product: CAWGGQTNTEAFF.

The chain is built from TRBV6-1 and TRBJ2-1; D might be TRBD1 (5 bases). CDR3 length: 19 amino acids. The germline V and J ends were trimmed by 5 bases and 2 bases, with 25 bases remaining between them. Germline-derived CDR1 and CDR2 are MNHNS and SASEGT. CDR3 sequence reads: CASSTRFTGPPRTYNEQFF. CDR3 DNA: TGTGCCAGCAGTACACGCTTTACAGGACCCCCGCGGACCTACAATGAGCAGTTCTTC.

This sequence joins TRBV7-2 and TRBJ2-1, with a possible D match to TRBD2 (5 bases). Germline V gene data show CDR1 as SGHTA and CDR2 as FQGNSA. With 4 bases removed from V and 8 bases from J, the gap between germline ends came to 9 bases. The CDR3 totals 12 residues. DNA for the CDR3: TGTGCCAGCAGCTCCCAGCGGTATGAGCAGTTCTTC. This sequence encodes CASSSQRYEQFF.

The V and J genes are TRBV7-3 and TRBJ2-5, with TRBD2 as a possible D gene (6 bases). The V end lost 5 bases, the J end lost 5 bases, and 12 bases lay between the germline ends. Germline assignment: CDR1 SGHTA and CDR2 FQGTGA. This CDR3 has 13 residues. In nucleotides, the CDR3 is TGTGCCAGCAGCCAAGGGGCGGGGGAGACCCAGTACTTC. Its protein is CASSQGAGETQYF.

This rearrangement joins TRBV28 to TRBJ2-3, with D possibly being TRBD1 or TRBD2 (5 bases each). Germline-derived CDR1 and CDR2 are MDHEN and SYDVKM. V lost 5 bases and J lost 0, with 12 bases in between. The CDR3 loop spans 15 amino acids. The CDR3 loop is CASSDRDQSTDTQYF. The DNA for the CDR3 is TGTGCCAGCAGTGACCGGGACCAAAGCACAGATACGCAGTATTTT.

This clonotype is a singleton in its sample. V is TRBV28 and J is TRBJ2-7; 14 bases match TRBD2. J was trimmed by 3 bases and V by 2 bases; bases with no gene match: 3. CDR3 length: 16 residues. The germline V gene has CDR1 MDHEN and CDR2 SYDVKM. CDR3 DNA sequence: TGTGCCAGCAGTTTAGCGGGGACTAGCGGGAGCTACGAGCAGTACTTC. Its protein is CASSLAGTSGSYEQYF.

J is TRBJ1-2 and V is TRBV14; D is unresolved. V was pared by 2 bases and J by 8 bases, with 12 bases between. CDR1 is SGHDN and CDR2 is FVKESK in the germline V gene. This CDR3 has 13 amino acids. The CDR3 here is CASSQRVLLGYTF. The CDR3 DNA reads as TGTGCCAGCAGCCAAAGGGTCTTACTGGGCTACACCTTC.

This chain links TRBV19 with TRBJ1-1, with TRBD1 matching 12 bases. The CDR3 runs to 15 residues. CDR1 is LNHDA and CDR2 is SQIVND in the germline V gene (reference sequence). The V and J ends lost 7 bases and 4 bases, in that order; junction bases with no gene match: 7. As DNA, the CDR3 is TGTGCCAGTAACGGGGACAGGGGGCTTGGCACTGAAGCTTTCTTT. This gives the protein CASNGDRGLGTEAFF. The variable domain in full, with the rest retrieved from reference TRBV19 and TRBJ1-1, is DGGITQSPKYLFRKEGQNVTLSCEQNLNHDAMYWYRQDPGQGLRLIYYSQIVNDFQKGDIAEGYSVSREKKESFPLTVTSAQKNPTAFYLCASNGDRGLGTEAFFGQGTRLTVV.

This rearrangement joins TRBV7-9 to TRBJ2-3; D uncertain. CDR3 length: 15 residues. The V and J ends lost 1 base and 0 bases respectively, with 8 bases between them. The germline gives CDR1 SEHNR, CDR2 FQNEAQ (reference sequence). The chain's CDR3 is CASSLVRSSTDTQYF. Here the CDR3 DNA reads TGTGCCAGCAGCTTAGTGAGATCTAGCACAGATACGCAGTATTTT.

V usage is TRBV12-3 or TRBV12-4 and J usage is TRBJ1-2; D remains ambiguous. The CDR3 loop spans 14 amino acids. Between the trimmed V and J ends, which lost 5 bases and 0 bases, there was a span of 10 bases. The chain's CDR3 is CASSATGANYGYTF. Here the CDR3 DNA reads TGTGCCAGCAGTGCCACGGGAGCTAACTATGGCTACACCTTC.

The J gene is TRBJ1-3, the V gene TRBV30; unclear D gene. Germline loops: CDR1 GTSNPN, CDR2 SVGIG (reference sequence). V was cut by 8 bases and J by 4 bases, with 15 bases left in between. This CDR3 is 13 amino acids long. CDR3 DNA sequence: TGTGCCAGCACCGCAGGAGGAGGAAACACCATATATTTT. This translates into CASTAGGGNTIYF.